Below, one T cell receptor beta chain is given with its context. The target of this receptor is not known. V was cut back by 2 bases and J by 6 bases, leaving a gap of 8 bases between them. The germline V gene provides CDR1 SGHTA and CDR2 FQGNSA. The CDR3 covers 13 residues, taking in both the cysteine and the phenylalanine. Only the CDR3 DNA stays, 39 bases, in frame from base 1. Receptor libraries were prepared by the immunoSEQ multiplex PCR assay. The multiplex PCR relied on a mix of 60 forward primers for TCR Vbeta segments and 13 reverse primers for TCR Jbeta segments. A multiplex PCR assay on genomic DNA amplified the CDR3 region of rearranged TCR beta genes. Amplified TCR beta libraries were sequenced as 87-base-pair reads on the Illumina HiSeq System. The paper's processing steps were these. Across the roughly 600 repertoires, a later analysis counted 80 million or so unique TCR beta chains, 9.5 million to 12 million of which were shared by at least two donors. Raw reads were error-corrected and collapsed into unique sequences by a nearest-neighbor algorithm in which closely related sequences were merged to remove PCR and sequencing errors. V, D and J gene segments were assigned by aligning CDR3 sequences to IMGT reference sequences. Each retained sequence needed at least a six-nucleotide match to both a V gene segment and a J gene segment. A rearrangement was called productive if the CDR3 had no stop codons and remained in frame with V and J, and every other rearrangement was called non-productive. CDR3 was defined by IMGT convention, running from the second conserved V-encoded cysteine to the conserved J-encoded phenylalanine. The earlier analysis of 587 of the donors excluded sequences that lacked an unambiguous match to a single V gene segment. In an earlier analysis of 587 of the donors, a V segment was called functional when productive rearrangements were above 56.7%, and segregating when the standard deviation between donors exceeded 5%. To diagnose cytomegalovirus status from the catalog of TCR beta chain sequences, a statistical classification framework was built. V and J gene assignment, in a later analysis, came from comparing TCR nucleotide sequences with IMGT/GENE-DB human TR gene sequences. In a later analysis, CDR3 sequences and most-parsimonious VDJ recombination scenarios were assigned using the TCRdist pipeline. In a later analysis, every TCR beta chain was defined by the combination of its CDR3 amino acid sequence and its V-gene family, and reads without a unique V-gene family were dropped. A later analysis removed over 500 highly shared, low-generation-probability nucleotide sequences to deal with suspected cross-contamination and a sequencing artifact. In a later analysis, a clonal expansion index was calculated for each public chain from normalized within-repertoire ranks of inferred template counts. In a later analysis, generation probabilities were computed with a VDJ recombination model fitted to out-of-frame rearrangements, and the resulting probabilities were checked against IGoR. Hypergeometric tests were used in a later analysis to score TCR-TCR, TCR-HLA and TCR-CMV co-occurrence, with a repertoire-size bias correction applied to the TCR pairs. In a later analysis, false discovery rates were estimated by permuting HLA or CMV assignments 20 times. In a later analysis, co-occurring TCRs were grouped with DBSCAN, and TCRdist sequence similarity was added when clustering was performed within HLA-allele-positive subsets. Repertoires with fewer than 30,000 or more than 120,000 public chains, plus five repertoires with anomalous nucleotide sharing, were excluded from co-occurrence clustering. TCRdb retrieved this table from immuneACCESS and kept in-frame rearrangements only. Not all clones are present; in checked studies, unresolved V genes account for under half, and no reason is known for the remainder. The DNA gave D and trimming, while V, J and clone size come from that table. Per the sample table, the count is roughly 58,000 clones. Of the sample, approximately 11% is held by the ten largest clones.

The data derive from a study of cytomegalovirus exposure and HLA in healthy donors listed by TCRdb under 2017. Regarding the study in general: An earlier analysis of 587 of the donors reported approximately 300 Gb of sequence data and about 120 million unique TCR beta sequences obtained from approximately 180 million T cells. An early release that covered several hundred HLA-typed donors contained around 300 gigabases of sequencing data and roughly 84 million unique TCR sequences. Of the roughly 400 genotyped donors, roughly 76% were placed in the genetic ancestry cluster associated with self-reported Caucasian donors. The study aimed to test whether signatures of past pathogen exposure could be identified by cataloging public T cell receptors. Using immunosequencing, the study profiled T cell repertoires from approximately 700 subjects and related those repertoires to cytomegalovirus serostatus. Along with the roughly 670-subject first cohort, a separate validation cohort of roughly 110 different subjects was used. To predict cytomegalovirus infection status, the study brought together high-throughput TCR immunosequencing, statistical association of individual TCRs with disease status, and machine learning. To study patterns of TCR occurrence, a later analysis re-analyzed previously published TCR beta repertoires from 650 to 750 donors and added high-resolution HLA genotyping. Rather than drawing on any new phenotypic data, the later analysis identified candidate immune exposures from TCR beta sequences and the way those sequences occurred across donors. In an earlier analysis of a few hundred of the donors, high-throughput TCR beta sequencing was used to judge whether each TCR beta V gene segment behaved as functional or pseudogenic. Donor age, sex, ethnicity and CMV serostatus were compiled alongside the repertoire data. Genome-wide SNP genotypes for about 55% of the 666 donors were used in a later genetic analysis, which treated that subset as a discovery cohort. Every discovery cohort repertoire had been produced on one sequencing platform. HLA typing included class I and class II loci at four-digit resolution. Typing coverage differed by locus: A, B, C, DRB1 and DQB1 were typed in about 629-640 donors, DQA1 in about 510, DPA1 in 600 to 610, and DPB1 in just under 490. A handful of DR-DQ haplotypes were handled as single units for association and clustering because linkage in the cohort was strong. On average, 235,054 unique TCR beta nucleotide sequences were sequenced per donor among some 420 genotyped donors of the cohort, with approximately 18% of those sequences being non-productive.

The paper's findings and limits, for the study overall: A further reported finding was that TCR beta sequences accurately predicted the HLA-A and HLA-B alleles for most subjects in the first cohort. This cohort had only TCR beta chains sequenced, and the lack of alpha or paired-chain data limited which features could be detected. A later analysis associated about 17,000 TCR beta sequences with specific HLA alleles at a false discovery rate of 0.05. A later analysis found that HLA-associated TCR beta chains were more clonally expanded and had lower generation probabilities than equally common non-associated chains. A group of highly shared sequence variants was considered likely to be a technical artifact of the sequencing pipeline. A later genetic analysis associated a missense DCLRE1C variant with V-gene and J-gene trimming of TCR beta chains, and an independent cohort replicated the association. The authors suggested that the approach could potentially be extended to other disease states and immunological phenotypes. According to a later analysis, parvovirus B19, influenza, CMV and Epstein-Barr virus appeared linked to several top co-occurrence clusters. Because HLA typing was unavailable for some donors at each locus, only the typed subset was used in association tests. A total of fewer than 200 TCR beta chains were listed by the study as associated with cytomegalovirus. According to a later genetic analysis, donors in an Asian-associated ancestry cluster had fewer N-insertions in productive TCRs than the roughly 670-donor mean. Fewer than 20 rarely observed V segments, including chromosome 9 orphons, were excluded from the earlier analysis of some 590 of the donors because counts were too low. Roughly uniform sequencing depth across donors was assumed in presence/absence analyses, although this assumption may not hold. Correlated functional status among segregating V segments might be attributable to linkage disequilibrium, but an unknown experimental factor could not be ruled out. An earlier analysis of several hundred of the donors showed that most TCR beta V segments appeared in productive rearrangements either about 90% or about 30% of the time, which broadly matched IMGT annotations. Most CMV-associated TCR beta chains appeared to be HLA-restricted in a later analysis, and the HLA associations seemed to be driven largely by CMV exposure. Across donors, most TCR sequences were observed very rarely, whereas some public TCRs were present in many individuals. A later analysis found that TCR association rates varied across HLA loci, with DRB1 alleles showing the most associated TCRs and HLA-C alleles the fewest. CMV serostatus was the only immune exposure information available for the cohort. When HLA alleles, especially DR and DQ, strongly co-occurred, attributing TCR associations to individual alleles was difficult. The 87-base-pair reads could not distinguish some IMGT-functional V segments, including TRBV6-2 and TRBV6-3, so those segments were excluded. In both the original and validation cohorts, the classifier was reported to diagnose cytomegalovirus status with high specificity and sensitivity. A few of the identified cytomegalovirus-associated TCR beta chains were confirmed in vitro to be specific for cytomegalovirus antigens.

In total, roughly 670 healthy bone marrow donors made up the cohort. All cohort members were sampled while nominally healthy, although unrecorded immune exposures were likely present. The donor was CMV seropositive and was included in the group of about 290 seropositive cohort members. A peripheral blood sample was collected from each donor, and TCR beta sequencing was performed on peripheral blood mononuclear cells. Genomic DNA extraction from the blood cell samples was performed with the Qiagen DNeasy Blood Extraction Kit. Sequenced material: PBMCs. In this chain, TRBV7-2 is recombined with TRBJ1-5, with the D gene uncertain. The receptor's source is a woman aged 50 to 60 in good health and CMV-seropositive. The CDR3 here reads CASSLSPVQPQHF. The nucleotide sequence reads TGTGCCAGCAGCTTAAGCCCGGTTCAGCCCCAGCATTTT.